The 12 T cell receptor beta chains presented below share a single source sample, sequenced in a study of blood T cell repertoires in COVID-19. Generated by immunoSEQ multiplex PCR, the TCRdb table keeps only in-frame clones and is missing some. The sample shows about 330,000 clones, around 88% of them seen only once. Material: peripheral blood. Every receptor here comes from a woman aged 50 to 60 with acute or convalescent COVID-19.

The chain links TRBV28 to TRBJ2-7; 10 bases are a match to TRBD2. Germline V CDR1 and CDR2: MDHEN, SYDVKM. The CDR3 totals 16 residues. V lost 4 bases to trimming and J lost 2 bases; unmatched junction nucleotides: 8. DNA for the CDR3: TGTGCCAGCAGTTCGCCTAGCGGGAGTTTCGCCTACGAGCAGTACTTC. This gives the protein CASSSPSGSFAYEQYF.

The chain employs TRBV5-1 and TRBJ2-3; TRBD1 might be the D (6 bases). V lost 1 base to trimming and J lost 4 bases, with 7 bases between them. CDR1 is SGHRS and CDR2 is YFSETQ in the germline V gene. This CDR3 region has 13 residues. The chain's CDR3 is CASSLTGPDTQYF. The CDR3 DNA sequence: TGCGCCAGCAGCTTGACAGGGCCAGATACGCAGTATTTT. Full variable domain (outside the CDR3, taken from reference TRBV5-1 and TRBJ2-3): KAGVTQTPRYLIKTRGQQVTLSCSPISGHRSVSWYQQTPGQGLQFLFEYFSETQRNKGNFPGRFSGRQFSNSRSEMNVSTLELGDSALYLCASSLTGPDTQYFGPGTRLTVL.

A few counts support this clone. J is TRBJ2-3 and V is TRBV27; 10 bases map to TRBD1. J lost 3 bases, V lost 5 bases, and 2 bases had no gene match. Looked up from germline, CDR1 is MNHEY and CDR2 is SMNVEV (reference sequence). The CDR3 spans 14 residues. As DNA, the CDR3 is TGTGCCAGCAGTAGACAGGGGGCAACAGATACGCAGTATTTT. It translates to CASSRQGATDTQYF.

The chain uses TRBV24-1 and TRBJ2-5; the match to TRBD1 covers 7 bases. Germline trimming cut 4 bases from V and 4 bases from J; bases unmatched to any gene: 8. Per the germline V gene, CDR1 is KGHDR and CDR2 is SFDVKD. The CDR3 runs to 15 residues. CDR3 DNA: TGTGCCACCAGTGACCCACAGGGGATCGGAGAGACCCAGTACTTC. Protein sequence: CATSDPQGIGETQYF.

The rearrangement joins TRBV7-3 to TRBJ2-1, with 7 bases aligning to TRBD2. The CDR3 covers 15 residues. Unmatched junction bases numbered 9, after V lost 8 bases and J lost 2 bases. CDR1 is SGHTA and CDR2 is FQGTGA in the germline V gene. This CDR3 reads CASSETGTTYNEQFF. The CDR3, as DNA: TGTGCCAGCTCGGAAACCGGGACTACCTACAATGAGCAGTTCTTC.

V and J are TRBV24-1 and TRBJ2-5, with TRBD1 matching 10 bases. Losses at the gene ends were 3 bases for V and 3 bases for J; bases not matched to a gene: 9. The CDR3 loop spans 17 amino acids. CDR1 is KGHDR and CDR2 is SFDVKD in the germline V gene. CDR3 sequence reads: CATSDPPGTGVKETQYF. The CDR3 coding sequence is TGTGCCACCAGTGATCCACCCGGGACAGGGGTTAAAGAGACCCAGTACTTC.

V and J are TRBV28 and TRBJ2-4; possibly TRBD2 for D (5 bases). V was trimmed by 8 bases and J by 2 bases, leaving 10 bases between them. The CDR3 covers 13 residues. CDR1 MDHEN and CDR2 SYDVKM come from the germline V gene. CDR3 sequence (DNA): TGTGCCAGCGGGAGTTTGACCAAAAACATTCAGTACTTC. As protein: CASGSLTKNIQYF.

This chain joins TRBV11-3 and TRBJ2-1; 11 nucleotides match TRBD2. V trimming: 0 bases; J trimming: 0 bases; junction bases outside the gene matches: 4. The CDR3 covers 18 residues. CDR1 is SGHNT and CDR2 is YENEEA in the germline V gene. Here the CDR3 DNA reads TGTGCCAGCAGCTTAGATAGCGGGAGGGTTACCTCCTACAATGAGCAGTTCTTC. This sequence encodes CASSLDSGRVTSYNEQFF. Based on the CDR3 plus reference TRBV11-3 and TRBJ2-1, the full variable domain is EAGVVQSPRYKIIEKKQPVAFWCNPISGHNTLYWYLQNLGQGPELLIRYENEEAVDDSQLPKDRFSAERLKGVDSTLKIQPAELGDSAVYLCASSLDSGRVTSYNEQFFGPGTRLTVL.

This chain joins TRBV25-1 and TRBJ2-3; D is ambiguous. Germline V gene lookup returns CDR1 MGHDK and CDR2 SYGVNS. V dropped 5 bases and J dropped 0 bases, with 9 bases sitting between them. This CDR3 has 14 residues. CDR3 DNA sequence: TGTGCCAGCAGTTGGAGCAGAAGCACAGATACGCAGTATTTT. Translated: CASSWSRSTDTQYF.

DNA for the CDR3: TGTGCCAGCAGACCGGACAGGGGATTTGGCTACACCTTC. Protein product: CASRPDRGFGYTF. The V and J genes are TRBV6-5 and TRBJ1-2, with TRBD1 matching over 9 bases. CDR3 size: 13 residues. With V trimmed by 6 bases and J by 7 bases, 6 bases remained unmatched. Germline CDR1 MNHEY, CDR2 SVGAGI.

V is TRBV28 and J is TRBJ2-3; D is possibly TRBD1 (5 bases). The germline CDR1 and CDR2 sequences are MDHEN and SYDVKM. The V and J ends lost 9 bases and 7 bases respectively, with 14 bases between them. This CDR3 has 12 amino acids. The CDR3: CASRRQGNTQYF. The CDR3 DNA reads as TGTGCCAGTAGGCGGCAGGGAAATACGCAGTATTTT.

The DNA for the CDR3 is TGTGCCAGCAGTTACTTTGGGACAGGGAATCCCGGGGAGCTGTTTTTT. This gives the protein CASSYFGTGNPGELFF. V gene TRBV6-5 combines with J gene TRBJ2-2; 9 bases agree with TRBD1. Germline lookup yields CDR1 MNHEY and CDR2 SVGAGI. The V and J ends lost 1 base and 6 bases, in that order; junction bases with no gene match: 6. The CDR3 totals 16 residues.